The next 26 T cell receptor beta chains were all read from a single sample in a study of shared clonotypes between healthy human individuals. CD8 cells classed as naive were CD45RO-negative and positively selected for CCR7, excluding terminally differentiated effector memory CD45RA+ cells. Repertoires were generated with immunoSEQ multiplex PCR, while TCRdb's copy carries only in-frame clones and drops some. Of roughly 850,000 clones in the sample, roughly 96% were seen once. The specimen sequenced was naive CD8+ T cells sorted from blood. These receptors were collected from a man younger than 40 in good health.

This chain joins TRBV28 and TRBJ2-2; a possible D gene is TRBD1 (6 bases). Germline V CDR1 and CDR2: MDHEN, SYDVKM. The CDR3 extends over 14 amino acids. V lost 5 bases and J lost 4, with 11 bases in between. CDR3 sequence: CASSPWTATGELFF. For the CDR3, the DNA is TGTGCCAGCAGTCCCTGGACAGCCACCGGGGAGCTGTTTTTT. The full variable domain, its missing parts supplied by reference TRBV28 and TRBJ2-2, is DVKVTQSSRYLVKRTGEKVFLECVQDMDHENMFWYRQDPGLGLRLIYFSYDVKMKEKGDIPEGYSVSREKKERFSLILESASTNQTSMYLCASSPWTATGELFFGEGSRLTVL.

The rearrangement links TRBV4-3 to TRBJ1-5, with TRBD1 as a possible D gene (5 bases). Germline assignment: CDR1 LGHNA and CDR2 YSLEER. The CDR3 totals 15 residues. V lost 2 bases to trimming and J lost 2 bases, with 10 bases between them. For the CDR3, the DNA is TGCGCCAGCAGCCAACAGGGCCGGGGCAATCAGCCCCAGCATTTT. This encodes CASSQQGRGNQPQHF.

CDR3 bases: TGTGCCAGCAGCTTAGATTCCGTTTATAGCAATCAGCCCCAGCATTTT. It is translated as CASSLDSVYSNQPQHF. The rearrangement links TRBV7-9 to TRBJ1-5; no clear D. Trimming pared 1 base from V and 0 bases from J, leaving 10 bases between. Germline CDR1 reads SEHNR; CDR2 reads FQNEAQ (reference sequence). This CDR3 region has 16 residues.

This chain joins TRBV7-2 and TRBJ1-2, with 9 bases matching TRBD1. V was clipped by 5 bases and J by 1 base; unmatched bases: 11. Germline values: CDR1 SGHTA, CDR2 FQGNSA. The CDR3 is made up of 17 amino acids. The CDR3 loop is CASSLEVRTGVNYGYTF. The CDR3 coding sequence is TGTGCCAGCAGCCTAGAAGTAAGGACAGGGGTTAACTATGGCTACACCTTC. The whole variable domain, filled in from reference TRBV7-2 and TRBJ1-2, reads GAGVSQSPSNKVTEKGKDVELRCDPISGHTALYWYRQSLGQGLEFLIYFQGNSAPDKSGLPSDRFSAERTGGSVSTLTIQRTQQEDSAVYLCASSLEVRTGVNYGYTFGSGTRLTVV.

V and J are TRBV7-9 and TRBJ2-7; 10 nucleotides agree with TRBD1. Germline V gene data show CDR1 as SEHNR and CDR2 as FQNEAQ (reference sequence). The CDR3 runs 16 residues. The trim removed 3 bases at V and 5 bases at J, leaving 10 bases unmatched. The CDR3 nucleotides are TGTGCCAGCAGCTTCAGGGGGACAGGGGTTAGCGACGAGCAGTACTTC. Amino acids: CASSFRGTGVSDEQYF.

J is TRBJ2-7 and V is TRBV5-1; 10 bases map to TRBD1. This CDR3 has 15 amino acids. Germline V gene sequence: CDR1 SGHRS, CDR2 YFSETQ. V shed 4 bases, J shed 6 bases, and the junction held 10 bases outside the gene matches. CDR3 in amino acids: CASSSPTGGVVEQYF. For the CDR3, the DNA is TGCGCCAGCAGCAGTCCGACAGGGGGCGTCGTCGAGCAGTACTTC.

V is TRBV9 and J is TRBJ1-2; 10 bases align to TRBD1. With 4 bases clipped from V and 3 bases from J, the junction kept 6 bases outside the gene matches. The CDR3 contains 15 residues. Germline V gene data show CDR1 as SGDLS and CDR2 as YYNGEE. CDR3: CASSPPGTGDYGYTF. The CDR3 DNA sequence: TGTGCCAGCAGCCCTCCCGGGACAGGGGACTATGGCTACACCTTC.

The CDR3 protein is CASSFRGVYEQYF. The CDR3 bases are TGTGCCAGCAGCTTCAGGGGAGTCTACGAGCAGTACTTC. The rearrangement links TRBV13 to TRBJ2-7; D perhaps matches TRBD1 (6 bases). This CDR3 spans 13 amino acids. Deletions cut 3 bases from V and 3 bases from J, with 9 bases between. Germline V gene data show CDR1 as PRHDT and CDR2 as FYEKMQ (reference sequence).

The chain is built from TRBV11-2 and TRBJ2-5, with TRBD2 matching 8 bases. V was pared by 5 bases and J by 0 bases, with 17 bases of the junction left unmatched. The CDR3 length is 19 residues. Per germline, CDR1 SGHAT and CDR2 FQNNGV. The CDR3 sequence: CASSAGTGGPIRHQETQYF. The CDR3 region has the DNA TGTGCCAGCAGCGCCGGTACGGGAGGGCCCATCCGACACCAAGAGACCCAGTACTTC.

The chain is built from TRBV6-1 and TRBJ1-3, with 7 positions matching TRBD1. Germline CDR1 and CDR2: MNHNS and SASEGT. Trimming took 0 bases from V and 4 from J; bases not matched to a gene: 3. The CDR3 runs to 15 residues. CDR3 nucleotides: TGTGCCAGCAGTGAAGCCGGGACAGCAGGAAACACCATATATTTT. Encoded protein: CASSEAGTAGNTIYF.

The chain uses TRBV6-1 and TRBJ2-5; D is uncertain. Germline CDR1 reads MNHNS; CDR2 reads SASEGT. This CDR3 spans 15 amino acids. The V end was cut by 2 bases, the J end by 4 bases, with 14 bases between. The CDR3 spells CASSELWAPGETQYF. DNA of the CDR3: TGTGCCAGCAGTGAACTCTGGGCGCCGGGAGAGACCCAGTACTTC.

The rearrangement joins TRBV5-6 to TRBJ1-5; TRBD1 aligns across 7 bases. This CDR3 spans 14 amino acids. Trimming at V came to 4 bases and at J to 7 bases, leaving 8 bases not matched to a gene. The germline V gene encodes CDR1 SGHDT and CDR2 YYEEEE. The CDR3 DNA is TGTGCCAGCAGCATCCACAGGGGCCAGCAGCCCCAGCATTTT. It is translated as CASSIHRGQQPQHF. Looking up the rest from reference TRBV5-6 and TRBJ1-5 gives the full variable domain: DAGVTQSPTHLIKTRGQQVTLRCSPKSGHDTVSWYQQALGQGPQFIFQYYEEEERQRGNFPDRFSGHQFPNYSSELNVNALLLGDSALYLCASSIHRGQQPQHFGDGTRLSIL.

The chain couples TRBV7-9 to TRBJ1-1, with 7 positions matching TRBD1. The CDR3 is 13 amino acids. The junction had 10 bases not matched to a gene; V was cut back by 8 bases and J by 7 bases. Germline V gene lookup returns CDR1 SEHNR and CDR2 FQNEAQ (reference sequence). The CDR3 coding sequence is TGTGCCAGCCGTTCATGGACAGGCAATGAAGCTTTCTTT. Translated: CASRSWTGNEAFF.

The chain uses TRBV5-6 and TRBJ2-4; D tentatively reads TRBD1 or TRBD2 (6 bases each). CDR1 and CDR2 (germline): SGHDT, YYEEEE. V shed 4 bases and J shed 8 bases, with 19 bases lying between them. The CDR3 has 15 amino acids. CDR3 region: CASSLDTTGADIQYF. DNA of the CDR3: TGTGCCAGCAGCCTGGATACGACGGGGGCCGACATTCAGTACTTC.

For the CDR3, the DNA is TGTGCCAGCAGCGAAGTCCGGACAGGCACCTACGAGCAGTACTTC. This codes for CASSEVRTGTYEQYF. This sequence joins TRBV7-9 and TRBJ2-7; TRBD1 matches 7 bases. The germline V gene has CDR1 SEHNR and CDR2 FQNEAQ (reference sequence). J gave up 2 bases and V 5 bases, and 9 bases lay outside the gene matches. There are 15 residues in the CDR3.

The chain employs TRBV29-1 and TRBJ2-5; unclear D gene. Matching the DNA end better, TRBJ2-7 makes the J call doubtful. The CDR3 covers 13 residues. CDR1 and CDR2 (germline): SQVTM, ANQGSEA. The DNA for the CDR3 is TGCAGCGTTGCAACAGTTTTCTCCTACGAGCAGTACTTC. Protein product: CSVATVFSYEQYF.

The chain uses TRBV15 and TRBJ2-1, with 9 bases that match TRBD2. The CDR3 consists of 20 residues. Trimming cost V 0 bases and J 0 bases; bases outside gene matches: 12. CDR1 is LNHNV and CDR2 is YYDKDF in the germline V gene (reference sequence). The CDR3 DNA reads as TGTGCCACCAGCAGAGACCCGACTAGCGGAGTTGTTAGCTCCTACAATGAGCAGTTCTTC. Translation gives CATSRDPTSGVVSSYNEQFF.

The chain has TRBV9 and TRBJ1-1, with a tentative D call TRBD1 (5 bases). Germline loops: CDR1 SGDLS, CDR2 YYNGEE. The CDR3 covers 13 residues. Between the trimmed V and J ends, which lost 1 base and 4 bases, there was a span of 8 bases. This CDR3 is CASSVSRATEAFF. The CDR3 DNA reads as TGTGCCAGCAGCGTATCCAGGGCCACTGAAGCTTTCTTT.

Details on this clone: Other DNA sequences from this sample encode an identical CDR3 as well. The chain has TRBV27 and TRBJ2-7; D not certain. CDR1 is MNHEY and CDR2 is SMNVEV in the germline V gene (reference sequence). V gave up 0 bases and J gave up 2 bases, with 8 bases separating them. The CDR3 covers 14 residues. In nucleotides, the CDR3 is TGTGCCAGCAGTTTATCAGGGCAGACCTACGAGCAGTACTTC. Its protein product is CASSLSGQTYEQYF.

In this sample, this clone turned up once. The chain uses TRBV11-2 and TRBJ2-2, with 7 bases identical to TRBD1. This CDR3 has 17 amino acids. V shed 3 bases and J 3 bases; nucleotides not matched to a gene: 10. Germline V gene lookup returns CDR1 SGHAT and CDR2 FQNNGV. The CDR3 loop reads CASSFQQGLGYTGELFF. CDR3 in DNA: TGTGCCAGCAGCTTTCAACAGGGGCTCGGGTACACCGGGGAGCTGTTTTTT.

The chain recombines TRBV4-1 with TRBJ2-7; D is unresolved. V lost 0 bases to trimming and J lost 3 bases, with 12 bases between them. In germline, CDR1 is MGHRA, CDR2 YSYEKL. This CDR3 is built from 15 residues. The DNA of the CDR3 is TGCGCCAGCAGCCAAGATCAGGCAATCGGCTACGAGCAGTACTTC. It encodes CASSQDQAIGYEQYF.

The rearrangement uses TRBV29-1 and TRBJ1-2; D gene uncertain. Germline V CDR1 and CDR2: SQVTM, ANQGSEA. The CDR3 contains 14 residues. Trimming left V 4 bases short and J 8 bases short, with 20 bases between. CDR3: CSVGRIGQPEGYTF. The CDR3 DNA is TGCAGCGTTGGAAGGATTGGGCAGCCCGAGGGCTACACCTTC.

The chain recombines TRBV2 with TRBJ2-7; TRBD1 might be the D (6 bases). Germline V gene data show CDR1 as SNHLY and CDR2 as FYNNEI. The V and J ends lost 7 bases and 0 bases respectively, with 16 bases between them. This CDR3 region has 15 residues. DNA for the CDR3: TGTGCCAGCAAAGGACGGGACATGAGCTCCTACGAGCAGTACTTC. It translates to CASKGRDMSSYEQYF.

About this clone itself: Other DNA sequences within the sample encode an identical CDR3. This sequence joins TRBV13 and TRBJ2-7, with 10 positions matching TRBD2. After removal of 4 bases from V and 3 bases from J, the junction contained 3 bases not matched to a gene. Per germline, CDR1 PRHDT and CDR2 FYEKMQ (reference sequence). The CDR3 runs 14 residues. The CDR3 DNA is TGTGCCAGCAGCTCCGGACTAGCGGTCTACGAGCAGTACTTC. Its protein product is CASSSGLAVYEQYF.

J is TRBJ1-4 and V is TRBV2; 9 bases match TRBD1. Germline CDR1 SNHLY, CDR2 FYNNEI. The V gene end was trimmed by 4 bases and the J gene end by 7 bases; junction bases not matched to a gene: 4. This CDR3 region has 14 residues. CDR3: CASSVGQGLEKLFF. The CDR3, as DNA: TGTGCCAGCAGTGTGGGACAGGGACTTGAAAAACTGTTTTTT.

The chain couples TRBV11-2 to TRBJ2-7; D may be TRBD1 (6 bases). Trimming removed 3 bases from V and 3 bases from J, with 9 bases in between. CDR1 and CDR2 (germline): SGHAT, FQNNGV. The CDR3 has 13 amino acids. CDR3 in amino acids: CASSFGRGYEQYF. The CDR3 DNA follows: TGTGCCAGCAGCTTCGGCAGGGGCTACGAGCAGTACTTC. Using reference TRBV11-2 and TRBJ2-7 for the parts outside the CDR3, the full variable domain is EAGVAQSPRYKIIEKRQSVAFWCNPISGHATLYWYQQILGQGPKLLIQFQNNGVVDDSQLPKDRFSAERLKGVDSTLKIQPAKLEDSAVYLCASSFGRGYEQYFGPGTRLTVT.